This T cell receptor (beta chain) stems from a study of vaccination and CD4 T cells after COVID-19. Sequenced with the Oncomine TCR Beta short-read assay was DNA taken from cultured CD4+ T cells. TCRdb re-called the PCR reads through MiXCR, storing one row per CDR3 protein. The table has around 12,000 distinct CDR3 sequences, approximately 50% seen once. Treatment defined: approximately nine-day PBMC culture with coronavirus spike peptide pools or control peptides (ViraFEST assay). This clonotype was observed a few times. The antigen remains undetermined. V lost 9 bases, J lost 8 bases, and 19 bases lay in between. The CDR3 has 14 amino acids. Germline values: CDR1 LNHDA, CDR2 SQIVND (reference sequence).

The sample consisted of CD4+ T cells from blood, cultured in vitro. The J gene is TRBJ1-4, the V gene TRBV19; tentative D call: TRBD1 (6 bases). The TCR originated in a human donor who had recovered from COVID-19. The CDR3 nucleotides read TGTGCCAGCTCGACCCGAAAGGGGGGAGAAAAACTGTTTTTT. This sequence encodes CASSTRKGGEKLFF.